The rows below give T cell receptor beta chains drawn from one sample of a study of PD-1 blockade in classical Hodgkin lymphoma. Here immunoSEQ multiplex PCR was the method, and the copy in TCRdb shows in-frame clones only, minus some. The top ten hold under 0.4% of the sample, which has over 25,000 clones, roughly 90% seen once. Input material: CD4+ T cells from blood. These receptors originate from a human donor with classical Hodgkin lymphoma. CDR3s include the opening cysteine and the closing phenylalanine or tryptophan. The D gene is left open where the match is weak. The size field is filled for only some rows; it gives once, few, many or a size class.

size,V,D,J,CDR3,DNA
NA,TRBV2,TRBD1,TRBJ2-7,CASTLGRDSSYEQYF,TGTGCCAGCACCCTCGGCCGGGACAGCTCCTACGAGCAGTACTTC
NA,TRBV7-2,TRBD2,TRBJ2-3,CASSPAGVYTDTQYF,TGTGCCAGCAGCCCCGCGGGAGTTTACACAGATACGCAGTATTTT
NA,TRBV19,TRBD2,TRBJ2-5,CASSISSGRLGETQYF,TGTGCCAGTAGTATCTCTAGCGGGAGATTAGGAGAGACCCAGTACTTC
NA,TRBV6-1,NA,TRBJ1-2,CASSVDNYGYTF,TGTGCCAGCAGTGTGGATAACTATGGCTACACCTTC
once,TRBV28,NA,TRBJ1-1,CASRAGTVNTEAFF,TGTGCCAGCAGAGCCGGGACGGTGAACACTGAAGCTTTCTTT
NA,TRBV18,TRBD1,TRBJ1-5,CVSSLDRENQPQHF,TGTGTCAGCTCACTCGACAGGGAAAATCAGCCCCAGCATTTT
few,TRBV7-2,NA,TRBJ1-3,CASSIVPESSGNTIYF,TGTGCCAGCAGCATCGTGCCCGAGTCCTCTGGAAACACCATATATTTT
NA,TRBV29-1,NA,TRBJ2-1,CSVEYAEFYNEQFF,TGCAGCGTTGAATATGCCGAGTTCTACAATGAGCAGTTCTTC
NA,TRBV5-1,NA,TRBJ2-7,CASSSLSGYEQYF,TGCGCCAGCAGCTCTTTGAGCGGGTACGAGCAGTACTTC
NA,TRBV20-1,NA,TRBJ2-5,CSALQETQYF,TGCAGTGCTTTACAAGAGACCCAGTACTTC
NA,TRBV21-1,NA,TRBJ2-1,CASSKGGGPSYNEQFF,TGTGCCAGCAGCAAAGGAGGCGGGCCCTCCTACAATGAGCAGTTCTTC
NA,TRBV28,TRBD1,TRBJ1-5,CASSLGQGRQPQHF,TGTGCCAGCAGTTTGGGACAGGGGCGTCAGCCCCAGCATTTT
NA,TRBV28,TRBD2,TRBJ2-3,CASSSGLAVLADTQYF,TGTGCCAGCAGTTCGGGACTAGCGGTACTAGCAGATACGCAGTATTTT
NA,TRBV7-2,TRBD2,TRBJ2-7,CASSLGGAGGPYEQYF,TGTGCCAGCAGCTTAGGCGGCGCGGGAGGCCCCTACGAGCAGTACTTC
NA,TRBV6-5,TRBD1,TRBJ2-1,CASSYFTGQGPNEQFF,TGTGCCAGCAGTTATTTTACAGGACAGGGTCCCAATGAGCAGTTCTTC
NA,TRBV30,NA,TRBJ1-5,CAWSVQGNQPQHF,TGTGCCTGGAGTGTACAGGGCAATCAGCCCCAGCATTTT
NA,TRBV10-3,NA,TRBJ2-7,CAISGRRGDSSYEQYF,TGTGCCATCAGTGGGCGAAGGGGGGACAGCTCCTACGAGCAGTACTTC
NA,TRBV28,NA,TRBJ2-2,CASSLRAGELFF,TGTGCCAGCAGTTTGAGGGCCGGGGAGCTGTTTTTT
NA,TRBV7-8,NA,TRBJ2-1,CASSLQLASSYNEQFF,TGTGCCAGCAGCTTGCAATTAGCGAGCTCCTACAATGAGCAGTTCTTC